This record concerns one TCR beta chain sequence. This record comes from a study of blood T cell repertoires in COVID-19. About the research overall: Samples representing acute and convalescent COVID-19 were sourced from the United States, Italy and Spain. T cells, B-cell-depleted T cells, or PBMCs provided the cDNA or gDNA that served as material.

As handled by the study authors: From reference gene primer amplification, estimates of nucleated cell counts were derived. Repertoires were generated with immunoSEQ multiplex PCR, while TCRdb's copy carries only in-frame clones and drops some. The D gene and trimming were derived from the DNA, and the V and J assignments and clone size from that table. The sample shows fewer than 300,000 clones, under 90% of them seen only once. This CDR3 is built from 15 residues. Germline loops: CDR1 MRHNA, CDR2 SNTAGT. The J segment lost 4 bases and the V segment lost 2 bases, leaving 4 bases of the junction unmatched.

The material sequenced was peripheral blood. This receptor was obtained from a woman aged 18-29 years with acute or convalescent COVID-19. V gene TRBV6-4 combines with J gene TRBJ1-5, with TRBD1 matching over 8 bases. In nucleotides, the CDR3 is TGTGCCAGCAGTGACGGCAGGGGGCTAAATCAGCCCCAGCATTTT. It is translated as CASSDGRGLNQPQHF.